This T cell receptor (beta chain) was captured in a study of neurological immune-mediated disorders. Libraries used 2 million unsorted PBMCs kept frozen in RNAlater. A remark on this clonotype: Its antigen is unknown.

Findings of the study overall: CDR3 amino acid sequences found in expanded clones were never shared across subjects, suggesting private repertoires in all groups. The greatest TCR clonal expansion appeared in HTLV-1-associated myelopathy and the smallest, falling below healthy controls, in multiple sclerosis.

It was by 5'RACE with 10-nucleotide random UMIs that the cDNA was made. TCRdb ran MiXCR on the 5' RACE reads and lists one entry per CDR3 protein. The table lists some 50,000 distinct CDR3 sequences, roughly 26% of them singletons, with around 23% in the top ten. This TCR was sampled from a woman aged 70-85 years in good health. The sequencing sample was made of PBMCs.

For the CDR3, the DNA is TGTGCCAGTAGTCGGGACAGATCTGGCTACACCTTC. Translated, it gives CASSRDRSGYTF. V and J are TRBV19 and TRBJ1-2; 7 bases agree with TRBD1. Germline CDR1 and CDR2: LNHDA and SQIVND (reference sequence). The CDR3 totals 12 residues. V lost 5 bases and J lost 7; bases outside the gene matches: 4.